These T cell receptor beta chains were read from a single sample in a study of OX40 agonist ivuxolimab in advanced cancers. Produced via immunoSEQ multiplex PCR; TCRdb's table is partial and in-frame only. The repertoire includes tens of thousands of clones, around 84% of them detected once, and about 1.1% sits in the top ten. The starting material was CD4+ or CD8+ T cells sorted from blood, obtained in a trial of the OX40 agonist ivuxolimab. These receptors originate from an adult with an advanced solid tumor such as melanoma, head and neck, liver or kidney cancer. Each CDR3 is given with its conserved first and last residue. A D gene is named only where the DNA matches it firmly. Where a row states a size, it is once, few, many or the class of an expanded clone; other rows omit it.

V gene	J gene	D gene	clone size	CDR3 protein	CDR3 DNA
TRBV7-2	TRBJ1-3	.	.	CASSLVPSTRSGNTIYF	TGTGCCAGCAGCTTAGTCCCCTCAACCCGATCTGGAAACACCATATATTTT
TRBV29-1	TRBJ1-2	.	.	CSVGGSNGYTF	TGCAGCGTGGGAGGGTCGAATGGCTACACCTTC
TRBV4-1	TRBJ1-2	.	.	CASSHPGEDGYTF	TGCGCCAGCAGCCACCCAGGGGAGGATGGCTACACCTTC
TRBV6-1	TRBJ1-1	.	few	CASSERGLENTEAFF	TGTGCCAGCAGTGAAAGAGGGTTAGAGAACACTGAAGCTTTCTTT
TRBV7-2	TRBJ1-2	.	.	CASSFDSSLGYGYTF	TGTGCCAGCAGCTTCGACAGTTCCCTAGGTTATGGCTACACCTTC
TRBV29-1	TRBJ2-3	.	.	CSGTVAGTDTQYF	TGCAGCGGCACAGTGGCGGGCACAGATACGCAGTATTTT
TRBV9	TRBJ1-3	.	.	CASSVASSGNTIYF	TGTGCCAGCAGCGTAGCGAGTTCTGGAAACACCATATATTTT
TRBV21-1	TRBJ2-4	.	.	CASITGGHGAKNIQYF	TGTGCCAGCATCACCGGGGGGCATGGAGCCAAAAACATTCAGTACTTC
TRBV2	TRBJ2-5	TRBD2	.	CASSQALAGAQQETQYF	TGTGCCAGCAGCCAAGCACTAGCGGGGGCCCAACAAGAGACCCAGTACTTC
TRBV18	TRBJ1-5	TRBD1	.	CASNRDRGVSNQPQHF	TGTGCCAGCAACCGGGACAGGGGGGTTAGCAATCAGCCCCAGCATTTT
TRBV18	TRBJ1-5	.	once	CASSPMTGPNQPQHF	TGTGCCAGCTCCCCAATGACGGGCCCCAATCAGCCCCAGCATTTT
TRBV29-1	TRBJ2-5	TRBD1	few	CSVPYGQGQETQYF	TGCAGCGTACCCTATGGACAGGGGCAAGAGACCCAGTACTTC
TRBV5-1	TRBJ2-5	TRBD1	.	CASSQRQGAGETQYF	TGCGCCAGCAGCCAAAGACAGGGGGCGGGAGAGACCCAGTACTTC
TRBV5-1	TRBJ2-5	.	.	CASSTLGGNQETQYF	TGCGCCAGCAGTACCTTGGGAGGAAACCAAGAGACCCAGTACTTC
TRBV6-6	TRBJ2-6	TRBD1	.	CASSPIQGAGANVLTF	TGTGCCAGCAGTCCTATACAGGGGGCAGGGGCCAACGTCCTGACTTTC
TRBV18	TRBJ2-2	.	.	CASSPWGSNTGELFF	TGTGCCAGCTCACCCTGGGGATCGAACACCGGGGAGCTGTTTTTT
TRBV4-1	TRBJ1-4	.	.	CASSQDIIGSDEKLFF	TGCGCCAGCAGCCAAGATATAATAGGGTCAGATGAAAAACTGTTTTTT
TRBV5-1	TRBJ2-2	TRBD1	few	CASSQGQGMLYTGELFF	TGCGCCAGCAGCCAGGGACAGGGGATGTTGTACACCGGGGAGCTGTTTTTT
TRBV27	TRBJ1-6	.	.	CASSNRPSSYNSPLHF	TGTGCCAGCAGTAACCGTCCCAGCTCCTATAATTCACCCCTCCACTTT
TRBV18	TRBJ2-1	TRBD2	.	CASSPRSAGGYEQFF	TGTGCCAGCTCACCGAGGTCGGCGGGGGGATATGAGCAGTTCTTC
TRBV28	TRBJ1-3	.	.	CASSFLNFGNTIYF	TGTGCCAGCAGTTTTCTTAATTTTGGAAACACCATATATTTT
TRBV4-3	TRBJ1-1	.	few	CASSQDPVGNTEAFF	TGCGCCAGCAGCCAAGACCCCGTCGGGAACACTGAAGCTTTCTTT
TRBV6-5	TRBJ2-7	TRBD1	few	CASRRTGGEQYF	TGTGCCAGCAGACGGACAGGTGGCGAGCAGTACTTC
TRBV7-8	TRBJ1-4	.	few	CASSPPRGGEKLFF	TGTGCCAGCAGCCCCCCGAGGGGAGGGGAAAAACTGTTTTTT
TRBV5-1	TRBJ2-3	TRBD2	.	CASSLARGDTDTQYF	TGTGCCAGCAGCTTGGCGCGGGGGGACACAGATACGCAGTATTTT
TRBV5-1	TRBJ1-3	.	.	CASSSGLVSSGNTIYF	TGCGCCAGCAGCTCTGGGCTGGTGAGCTCTGGAAACACCATATATTTT
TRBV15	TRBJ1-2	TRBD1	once	CATSRQLQGAEGYTF	TGTGCCACCAGCAGACAATTGCAGGGGGCTGAGGGCTACACCTTC
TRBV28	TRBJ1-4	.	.	CASSKRQDQLFF	TGTGCCAGCAGTAAACGACAGGATCAACTGTTTTTT
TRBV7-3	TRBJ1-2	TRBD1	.	CASSHRQGSTAMTLYGYTF	TGTGCCAGCAGCCACCGACAGGGTTCAACCGCCATGACGCTATATGGCTACACCTTC
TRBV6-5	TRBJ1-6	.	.	CASDIGVDSPLHF	TGTGCCAGCGACATCGGTGTGGATTCACCCCTCCACTTT
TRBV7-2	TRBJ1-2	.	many	CASSLDGTNNYGYTF	TGTGCCAGCAGCTTAGATGGGACCAATAACTATGGCTACACCTTC
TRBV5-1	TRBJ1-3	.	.	CASSLGGADGNTIYF	TGCGCCAGCAGCTTGGGAGGGGCAGACGGAAACACCATATATTTT
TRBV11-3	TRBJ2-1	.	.	CASSLGGGGGDEQFF	TGTGCCAGCAGCTTAGGGGGTGGAGGGGGAGATGAGCAGTTCTTC
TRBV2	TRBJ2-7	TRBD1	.	CASSVGQGAYEQYF	TGTGCCAGCAGTGTGGGACAGGGGGCCTACGAGCAGTACTTC
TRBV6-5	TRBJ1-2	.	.	CASSPTRRRYGYTF	TGTGCCAGCAGCCCGACAAGGAGACGATATGGCTACACCTTC
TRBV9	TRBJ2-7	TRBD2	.	CASSVGGTSGSYEQYF	TGTGCCAGCAGCGTAGGGGGGACTAGCGGTTCCTACGAGCAGTACTTC
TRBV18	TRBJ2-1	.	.	CASSPELRGDEQFF	TGTGCCAGCTCACCAGAATTAAGGGGTGATGAGCAGTTCTTC